This T cell receptor (beta chain) was captured by sequencing in a study of regulatory T cells in long-lasting Graves disease. General study results and limits: Persistent Graves' patients showed a TCR diversity that was lower than that of newly diagnosed ones.

Assembly of TCR beta libraries relied on iRepertoire HTBI primers together with Arm-PCR of CDR3 regions. TCRdb recomputed calls from the multiplex PCR reads with MiXCR, one row per CDR3 protein. The sample has about 210,000 distinct CDR3 sequences, approximately 19% seen once. CDR1 MNHEY and CDR2 SVGEGT come from the germline V gene. This CDR3 has 14 residues. J gave up 5 bases and V 5 bases, and 7 bases lay outside the gene matches. Noted time point: newly diagnosed GD, antithyroid drugs for less than 3 months. The authors made the TCR library using RNA they extracted from PBMCs. This clonotype was recorded at least ten times. The antigen remains undetermined. This sample also appeared in a second study, on T cells in Graves' hyperthyroidism and ophthalmopathy. From that paper: Blood samples included most of the expanded thyroid clonotypes exceeding 0.001.

The V gene is TRBV6-2 or TRBV6-3, the J gene TRBJ1-1; 8 positions match TRBD1. Specimen: peripheral blood mononuclear cells (PBMCs), collected at new diagnosis, from a patient treated with antithyroid drugs. This TCR derives from a woman in her 30s with Graves disease. CDR3 residues: CASSRTGMGTEAFF. The CDR3 DNA reads TGTGCCAGCAGTAGGACAGGGATGGGAACTGAAGCTTTCTTT.